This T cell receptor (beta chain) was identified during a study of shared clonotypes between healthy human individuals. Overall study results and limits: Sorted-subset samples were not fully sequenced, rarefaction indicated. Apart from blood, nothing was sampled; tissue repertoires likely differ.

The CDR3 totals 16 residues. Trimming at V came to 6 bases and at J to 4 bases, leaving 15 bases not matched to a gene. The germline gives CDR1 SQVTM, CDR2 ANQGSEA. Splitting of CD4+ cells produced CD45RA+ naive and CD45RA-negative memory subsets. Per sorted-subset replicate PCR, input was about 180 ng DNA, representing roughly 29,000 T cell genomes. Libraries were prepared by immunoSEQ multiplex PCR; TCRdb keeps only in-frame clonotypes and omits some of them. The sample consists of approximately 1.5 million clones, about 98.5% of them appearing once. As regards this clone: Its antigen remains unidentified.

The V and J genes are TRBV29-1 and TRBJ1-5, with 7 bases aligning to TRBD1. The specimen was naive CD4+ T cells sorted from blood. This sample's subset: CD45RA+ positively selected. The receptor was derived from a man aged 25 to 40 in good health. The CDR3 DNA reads TGCAGCGTCAAACCCAGGGGGGGGTACGGGAATCAGCCCCAGCATTTT. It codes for CSVKPRGGYGNQPQHF.